The clone carrying this T cell receptor beta chain was detected a few times. This sample is part of a study of T-cell reconstitution after alpha-beta-depleted transplantation in children. During its preparation, the TCRbeta library received unique molecular identifiers. TCRdb reprocessed the PCR reads with MiXCR, giving one entry per CDR3 protein. The sample carries some 390,000 distinct CDR3 sequences, roughly 20% recorded once. Per germline, CDR1 SGHTA and CDR2 FQGTGA. This CDR3 contains 13 residues. Deletions cut 1 base from V and 7 bases from J, with 8 bases between. The TCR was taken from a human donor who donated a stem cell graft to a child with acute myeloid leukemia. The V and J genes are TRBV7-3 and TRBJ2-1, with a tentative D call TRBD2 (5 bases). The starting material was PBMCs from the stem cell graft donor, obtained from the stem cell graft. CDR3 sequence (DNA): TGTGCCAGCAGCTTAATTCGGGGAAATGAGCAGTTCTTC. It is translated as CASSLIRGNEQFF.